These T cell receptor beta chains were read from a single sample in a study of T cell changes during pregnancy in multiple sclerosis. The protocol was immunoSEQ multiplex PCR, while the TCRdb copy is restricted to in-frame clones and leaves out a portion. The sample yields about 100,000 clones, approximately 94% seen once. The specimen was peripheral blood, collected before pregnancy. All receptors derive from a female donor with multiple sclerosis, enrolled in a pregnancy study. Each CDR3 is given with its conserved first and last residue. A D gene is named only where the DNA matches it firmly. Only some rows state a clone size, as once, few, many or a class for expanded clones.

abundance,j_gene,v_gene,d_gene,CDR3nt,CDR3aa
NA,TRBJ1-4,TRBV19,TRBD1,TGTGCCAGTACCGCTTCGGCGGACAGGGGGCGGGAAAAACTGTTTTTT,CASTASADRGREKLFF
NA,TRBJ1-1,TRBV18,NA,TGTGCCAGCTCACCGCTGACCGGGGGAAACACTGAAGCTTTCTTT,CASSPLTGGNTEAFF
once,TRBJ2-7,TRBV6-1,NA,TGTGCCAGCAGTCGGGACATCGGTTTGTCGTACTTC,CASSRDIGLSYF
once,TRBJ2-1,TRBV5-6,TRBD2,TGTGCCAGCAGCTTGCGTCGGACTAGTGGTGAGCAGTTCTTC,CASSLRRTSGEQFF
NA,TRBJ1-3,TRBV13,NA,TGTGCCAGCAGCTTAGGCCAGGGCTCTGGAAACACCATATATTTT,CASSLGQGSGNTIYF
NA,TRBJ2-1,TRBV6-1,TRBD2,TGTGCCAGCAGTGAAGCTTTACTTACTAGCGTCGGGGTTGATGAGCAGTTCTTC,CASSEALLTSVGVDEQFF
once,TRBJ2-7,TRBV6-1,TRBD1,TGTGCCAGCAGTGAAGGGGGACAGTCCTACGAGCAGTACTTC,CASSEGGQSYEQYF
NA,TRBJ1-2,TRBV15,NA,TGTGCCACCAGTCCCCCCCTGCGGGGGCCCGGTGGCTACACCTTC,CATSPPLRGPGGYTF
NA,TRBJ2-7,TRBV7-9,TRBD1,TGTGCCAGCAGCTTAGTGGCGGGTTCCTACAGGGGAGCGGACGAGCAGTACTTC,CASSLVAGSYRGADEQYF
NA,TRBJ2-5,TRBV11-2,NA,TGTGCCAGCAGCGCGGCATTTGGTGGCCAAGAGACCCAGTACTTC,CASSAAFGGQETQYF
NA,TRBJ2-3,TRBV14,NA,TGTGCCAGCAGCCAAGAACTAAGTGATACGCAGTATTTT,CASSQELSDTQYF
NA,TRBJ1-2,TRBV29-1,NA,TGCAGCCTTCGACATCAGGGTGGTGGCTACACCTTC,CSLRHQGGGYTF
once,TRBJ1-1,TRBV6-5,NA,TGTGCCAGCACAAAGGGGACTAACACTGAAGCTTTCTTT,CASTKGTNTEAFF
NA,TRBJ1-1,TRBV27,NA,TGTGCCAGCAGTTTCGGCGGGAACACTGAAGCTTTCTTT,CASSFGGNTEAFF
NA,TRBJ2-7,TRBV19,NA,TGTGCCAGTAACTGTCCCCACAAGAGGCCGTTCCCCCTGCACGAGCAGTACTTC,CASNCPHKRPFPLHEQYF
NA,TRBJ2-5,TRBV5-4,TRBD1,TGTGCCAGCAGCCCGGGACAGGGTAGGGAGACCCAGTACTTC,CASSPGQGRETQYF
few,TRBJ2-5,TRBV6-1,NA,TGTGCCAGCTTCGAAACAAACCAAGAGACCCAGTACTTC,CASFETNQETQYF
NA,TRBJ2-7,TRBV19,NA,TGTGCCAGTAGTATTGGGGCCGCAGGGTCCGAGCAGTACTTC,CASSIGAAGSEQYF
NA,TRBJ2-1,TRBV11-1,TRBD2,TGTGCCAGCAGCCTCCTAGCGGGAGGGGAGCAGTTCTTC,CASSLLAGGEQFF
once,TRBJ1-2,TRBV21-1,NA,TGTGCCAGCAGCAGAGAGAGGTGGGGGCGCATTAGTGGCTACACCTTC,CASSRERWGRISGYTF
NA,TRBJ1-4,TRBV30,TRBD1,TGTGCCTGGAGTGAGGGACAGGGAGAAAAACTGTTTTTT,CAWSEGQGEKLFF
NA,TRBJ2-7,TRBV5-1,NA,TGCGCCAGCAGCTTATCAGGAATGTGGGAGCAGTACTTC,CASSLSGMWEQYF
few,TRBJ2-1,TRBV11-3,TRBD1,TGTGCCAGCAGCCGAGAGGGCGGACAGGAGTACAATGAGCAGTTCTTC,CASSREGGQEYNEQFF
NA,TRBJ2-2,TRBV19,TRBD2,TGTGCCAGTAGTATGTGGCGACTAGCGGGAGGGAACACCGGGGAGCTGTTTTTT,CASSMWRLAGGNTGELFF
NA,TRBJ2-2,TRBV4-3,NA,TGCGCCAGCAGCCTGACAACTAGTAGGGAGCTGTTTTTT,CASSLTTSRELFF
NA,TRBJ2-5,TRBV29-1,NA,TGCAGCGCTAATGGTTTGAGTAGCCAGTACTTC,CSANGLSSQYF
NA,TRBJ1-1,TRBV29-1,TRBD1,TGCAGCGTTTGGACAGGGCTGAACACTGAAGCTTTCTTT,CSVWTGLNTEAFF
NA,TRBJ1-2,TRBV25-1,NA,TGTGCCAGCAGACAGGCTAACTATGGCTACACCTTC,CASRQANYGYTF
NA,TRBJ2-7,TRBV9,NA,TGTGCCAGCAGCCAGGGGCGGTTCTACGAGCAGTACTTC,CASSQGRFYEQYF
NA,TRBJ2-2,TRBV11-2,NA,TGTGCCAGCAGCTCTACCAACACCGGGGAGCTGTTTTTT,CASSSTNTGELFF
NA,TRBJ2-3,TRBV18,TRBD2,TGTGCCAGCTCACCTAGAGCGACTAGCGGCTCTAGCACAGATACGCAGTATTTT,CASSPRATSGSSTDTQYF
once,TRBJ2-7,TRBV28,TRBD1,TGTGCCAGCAGACCCGGCGGGACAGGGAAAAGGTACGAGCAGTACTTC,CASRPGGTGKRYEQYF
NA,TRBJ2-5,TRBV9,TRBD2,TGTGCCAGCAGCCTTGGGGGCGGGAGGGCCCAAGAGACCCAGTACTTC,CASSLGGGRAQETQYF
NA,TRBJ1-1,TRBV10-2,TRBD1,TGCGCCAGCAGCGGACCCGGGACAGGGAACACTGAAGCTTTCTTT,CASSGPGTGNTEAFF
NA,TRBJ2-1,TRBV30,NA,TGTGCCTGGAGTGGTGACACCGGGAGTGAGCAGTTCTTC,CAWSGDTGSEQFF
NA,TRBJ2-1,TRBV30,NA,TGTGCCTCTAGGACAGGGAGGGACTCCTACAATGAGCAGTTCTTC,CASRTGRDSYNEQFF
once,TRBJ2-1,TRBV13,TRBD2,TGTGCCAGCAGCCGCCCTAGCGGGAGGGAATATTCTGAGCAGTTCTTC,CASSRPSGREYSEQFF
NA,TRBJ2-1,TRBV6-6,TRBD2,TGTGCCAGCAGACACGGGCTAGCGGGAATCAATGAGCAGTTCTTC,CASRHGLAGINEQFF
NA,TRBJ1-2,TRBV7-3,TRBD1,TGTGCCAGCAGCTTATCCACGGACAGGGCCCTCGCGGGCTATGGCTACACCTTC,CASSLSTDRALAGYGYTF
once,TRBJ2-7,TRBV7-2,NA,TGTGCCAGCAGCTTAAAATCCGGCGAGCAGTACTTC,CASSLKSGEQYF
NA,TRBJ2-1,TRBV28,TRBD2,TGTGCCAGCAGGCTTAGCGGGCCCTCCTACAATGAGCAGTTCTTC,CASRLSGPSYNEQFF
once,TRBJ2-7,TRBV18,NA,TGTGCCAGCTCAGCCCGACTAGATGCCTACGAGCAGTACTTC,CASSARLDAYEQYF
NA,TRBJ1-1,TRBV11-2,NA,TGTGCCAGCAGCTCCTCTAATACAGGGACCACTGAAGCTTTCTTT,CASSSSNTGTTEAFF
NA,TRBJ2-7,TRBV27,NA,TGTGCCAGTTCTTACGCAGGATCCTACGAGCAGTACTTC,CASSYAGSYEQYF
NA,TRBJ2-7,TRBV19,TRBD1,TGTGCCAGTAGTATTGGCCGGGACAGGCTTTACGAGCAGTACTTC,CASSIGRDRLYEQYF
NA,TRBJ2-7,TRBV12-5,NA,TGTGCTAGTGGCCCCACCCTAGAGATACCTCCCTACGAGCAGTACTTC,CASGPTLEIPPYEQYF
NA,TRBJ2-5,TRBV10-3,NA,TGTGCCATCAGTCCCCAGGCGGGCGGGGAGACCCAGTACTTC,CAISPQAGGETQYF
NA,TRBJ2-1,TRBV27,NA,TGTGCCAGCAGTTTATCGTCAGGGGGGAATGAGCAGTTCTTC,CASSLSSGGNEQFF
once,TRBJ1-3,TRBV18,NA,TGTGCCAGCTCACCACTTCAAGGGGGTTTTGGAAACACCATATATTTT,CASSPLQGGFGNTIYF
NA,TRBJ2-7,TRBV4-2,NA,TGTGCCAGCAGCCATCCTTTGAACAGGGGGGGATCCTACGAGCAGTACTTC,CASSHPLNRGGSYEQYF
NA,TRBJ2-7,TRBV7-8,TRBD2,TGTGCCAGCAGCTTAGCCCGGGGACTAGCCTACGAGCAGTACTTC,CASSLARGLAYEQYF
NA,TRBJ2-3,TRBV2,NA,TGTGCCAGCAATGCGAGGTCTAGCACAGATACGCAGTATTTT,CASNARSSTDTQYF
NA,TRBJ1-1,TRBV18,NA,TGTGCCAGCTCACCTGTCGTTTTGGGGGCGTTCGCACCGAGAGCTTTCTTT,CASSPVVLGAFAPRAFF
NA,TRBJ1-3,TRBV9,NA,TGTGCCAGCAGCGTACACACCGCCGGGAGCTCTGGAAACACCATATATTTT,CASSVHTAGSSGNTIYF
NA,TRBJ2-2,TRBV19,TRBD2,TGTGCCAGTAGTGCCCGACTAGCGGGGGGGAATACCGGGGAGCTGTTTTTT,CASSARLAGGNTGELFF
NA,TRBJ1-2,TRBV27,TRBD1,TGTGCCAGCAGATCATGGGACAGGGAATTCGGGAACTATGGCTACACCTTC,CASRSWDREFGNYGYTF
NA,TRBJ1-4,TRBV6-1,NA,TGTGCCAGCACCACCGATCCTAAAACGCTGTTTTTT,CASTTDPKTLFF
NA,TRBJ2-5,TRBV27,TRBD1,TGTGCCAGCAGTCGGCCTCGGGACAGGGAACAAGAGACCCAGTACTTC,CASSRPRDREQETQYF
NA,TRBJ2-7,TRBV5-4,NA,TGTGCCAGCAGCTCCTCGGGGTACGAGCAGTACTTC,CASSSSGYEQYF